Listed below are T cell receptor beta chains from one sample, sequenced in a study of blood T cell repertoires in COVID-19. The data were produced by immunoSEQ multiplex PCR, yet TCRdb's version contains in-frame clones alone and is incomplete. Of approximately 190,000 clones listed, roughly 80% are singletons. Sequenced input: PBMCs or T cells enriched from blood (not recorded which). These receptors all stem from a middle-aged man who had recovered from COVID-19. The CDR3 runs from the conserved cysteine through the conserved F or W. The D gene is left open where the match is weak. Clone size is stated in some rows and not others, as once, few, many or a class when expanded.

>TRBV19|TRBJ2-7|TRBD1|.
CASSATGTGYEQYF
TGTGCCAGTAGTGCCACCGGGACAGGCTACGAGCAGTACTTC
>TRBV19|TRBJ2-3|.|.
CASSMNWGVGTDTQYF
TGTGCCAGTAGTATGAATTGGGGGGTTGGCACAGATACGCAGTATTTT
>TRBV6-6|TRBJ1-5|TRBD1|.
CASRNRGGNQPQHF
TGTGCCAGCAGGAACAGGGGTGGGAATCAGCCCCAGCATTTT
>TRBV19|TRBJ1-6|.|.
CASSIVPGNSPLHF
TGTGCCAGTAGTATAGTGCCGGGTAATTCACCCCTCCACTTT
>TRBV10-3|TRBJ1-5|TRBD1|.
CATGTDSNQPQHF
TGTGCCACCGGGACAGACTCCAATCAGCCCCAGCATTTT
>TRBV7-9|TRBJ1-1|TRBD1|.
CASSLQGENTEAFF
TGTGCCAGCAGCTTACAGGGGGAGAACACTGAAGCTTTCTTT
>TRBV3-1/TRBV3-2|TRBJ2-5|.|.
CASSLRTPLAQETQYF
TGTGCCAGCAGCCTACGGACACCCCTTGCTCAAGAGACCCAGTACTTC
>TRBV5-6|TRBJ1-1|TRBD1|.
CASSRGYRGLNTEAFF
TGTGCCAGCAGCAGGGGCTACAGGGGGCTCAACACTGAAGCTTTCTTT
>TRBV4-2|TRBJ1-1|.|.
CASSRPTGHTEAFF
TGTGCCAGCAGTCGGCCTACAGGGCATACTGAAGCTTTCTTT
>TRBV4-1|TRBJ1-2|.|few
CASTGGKGHGYTF
TGCGCCAGCACGGGGGGTAAAGGGCATGGCTACACCTTC
>TRBV6-4|TRBJ2-1|TRBD2|.
CASSVSGGTYNEQFF
TGTGCCAGCAGTGTATCGGGGGGGACTTACAATGAGCAGTTCTTC
>TRBV19|TRBJ2-7|TRBD1|.
CASSALPGGTMDEQYF
TGTGCCAGTAGTGCACTGCCAGGGGGAACGATGGACGAGCAGTACTTC
>TRBV5-1|TRBJ1-1|.|.
CASSLFGDHRGRNTEAFF
TGCGCCAGCAGCTTGTTTGGCGACCATCGGGGGAGGAACACTGAAGCTTTCTTT
>TRBV29-1|TRBJ1-2|TRBD1|.
CSVEWISGQGNYGYTF
TGCAGCGTTGAATGGATAAGTGGACAGGGGAACTATGGCTACACCTTC
>TRBV20-1|TRBJ1-4|.|.
CSAMGKNKLFF
TGCAGTGCTATGGGCAAAAATAAACTGTTTTTT
>TRBV18|TRBJ1-5|.|.
CASSPTGGARNQPQHF
TGTGCCAGCTCACCAACCGGGGGGGCCAGGAATCAGCCCCAGCATTTT
>TRBV3-1/TRBV3-2|TRBJ1-2|TRBD1|.
CASRPPGTGHGYTF
TGTGCCAGCAGACCCCCCGGGACAGGGCATGGCTACACCTTC
>TRBV19|TRBJ1-6|TRBD1|few
CASSPRTGMENSPLHF
TGTGCCAGTAGTCCACGGACAGGGATGGAGAATTCACCCCTCCACTTT
>TRBV9|TRBJ1-1|TRBD1|.
CASSVRQGLVRAVNTEAFF
TGTGCCAGCAGCGTCAGACAGGGTCTCGTCCGGGCGGTGAACACTGAAGCTTTCTTT
>TRBV28|TRBJ2-7|TRBD2|.
CASSPSGLAGSRSYEQYF
TGTGCCAGCAGTCCTTCGGGACTAGCGGGGTCTCGCAGCTACGAGCAGTACTTC
>TRBV29-1|TRBJ1-1|.|.
CSVEESGGTEAFF
TGCAGCGTTGAAGAGTCGGGGGGCACTGAAGCTTTCTTT
>TRBV25-1|TRBJ2-3|TRBD1|.
CASSDPQGTDTQYF
TGTGCCAGCAGTGATCCACAGGGGACCGATACGCAGTATTTT
>TRBV29-1|TRBJ2-5|TRBD2|few
CSVEGAGWGETQYF
TGCAGCGTTGAGGGAGCGGGGTGGGGAGAGACCCAGTACTTC
>TRBV6-5|TRBJ1-1|TRBD1|.
CASKVAAGGSEAFF
TGTGCCAGCAAAGTGGCGGCAGGGGGTTCTGAAGCTTTCTTT
>TRBV2|TRBJ1-1|.|.
CASSDVRDTEAFF
TGTGCCAGCAGTGACGTGCGGGACACTGAAGCTTTCTTT
>TRBV15|TRBJ2-1|.|.
CATSRDMGRQFF
TGTGCCACCAGCAGAGATATGGGGAGGCAGTTCTTC
>TRBV5-1|TRBJ1-1|TRBD1|.
CASSSGQGAFGNTEAFF
TGCGCCAGCAGCTCCGGACAGGGGGCTTTTGGTAACACTGAAGCTTTCTTT
>TRBV3-1/TRBV3-2|TRBJ2-1|TRBD1|.
CASSLRDRGYNEQFF
TGTGCCAGCAGCCTCCGGGACAGGGGTTACAATGAGCAGTTCTTC
>TRBV5-1|TRBJ1-2|.|.
CASSLVSGVTNYGYTF
TGCGCCAGCAGCTTGGTTTCGGGGGTTACTAACTATGGCTACACCTTC
>TRBV5-4|TRBJ1-2|.|.
CASSPGHRTGGGYTF
TGTGCCAGCAGCCCGGGACATAGGACGGGTGGTGGCTACACCTTC
>TRBV11-1|TRBJ1-1|TRBD1|.
CASSLAPGQGGLAFF
TGTGCCAGCAGCTTGGCCCCGGGACAGGGGGGTCTGGCTTTCTTT
>TRBV6-2/TRBV6-3|TRBJ2-7|.|.
CASSYSRQILSYEQYF
TGTGCCAGCAGTTACTCCAGGCAGATCTTATCCTACGAGCAGTACTTC
>TRBV24-1|TRBJ2-7|.|.
CATSDRENSYEQYF
TGTGCCACCAGTGACCGGGAGAACTCCTACGAGCAGTACTTC
>TRBV11-3|TRBJ2-1|TRBD2|.
CASSSSGGVLNEQFF
TGTGCCAGCAGCTCTAGCGGGGGGGTTTTGAATGAGCAGTTCTTC
>TRBV5-1|TRBJ2-5|TRBD1|.
CASSLATGGGPRETQYF
TGCGCCAGCAGCTTGGCTACAGGGGGTGGACCTCGAGAGACCCAGTACTTC
>TRBV2|TRBJ1-5|.|.
CASSETAFNQPQHF
TGTGCCAGCAGCGAGACAGCGTTCAATCAGCCCCAGCATTTT
>TRBV7-6|TRBJ2-7|.|.
CASSLGLDEQYF
TGTGCCAGCAGCTTAGGGTTAGACGAGCAGTACTTC
>TRBV5-1|TRBJ2-5|TRBD1|.
CASSLAWDRGETQYF
TGCGCCAGCAGCTTGGCCTGGGACAGAGGGGAGACCCAGTACTTC
>TRBV5-1|TRBJ2-2|TRBD1|.
CASSPERDRSTGELFF
TGCGCCAGCAGCCCCGAACGGGACAGGAGTACCGGGGAGCTGTTTTTT
>TRBV13|TRBJ2-2|.|.
CASSPDRLRTPRQRAGELFF
TGTGCCAGCAGCCCAGACAGACTTCGAACACCTCGGCAACGGGCCGGGGAGCTGTTTTTT
>TRBV5-1|TRBJ1-2|TRBD1|.
CASSWRTGGGYGYTF
TGCGCCAGCAGCTGGAGGACAGGGGGCGGCTATGGCTACACCTTC
>TRBV2|TRBJ1-2|.|.
CASSDTLRFGYTF
TGTGCCAGCAGTGACACCCTGAGATTTGGCTACACCTTC
>TRBV19|TRBJ1-1|TRBD1|.
CASSIYRGGMNTEAFF
TGTGCCAGTAGTATATACAGGGGTGGCATGAACACTGAAGCTTTCTTT
>TRBV7-2|TRBJ1-2|.|.
CASSLDGNYGYTF
TGTGCCAGCAGCTTAGACGGGAACTATGGCTACACCTTC
>TRBV30|TRBJ2-3|.|.
CAWSVSTDTQYF
TGTGCCTGGAGTGTATCTACAGATACGCAGTATTTT
>TRBV20-1|TRBJ2-3|TRBD2|once
CSASETSGGVTDTQYF
TGCAGTGCTAGTGAAACTAGCGGGGGAGTCACAGATACGCAGTATTTT
>TRBV11-2|TRBJ2-7|TRBD1|.
CASSLSRAGGVYEQYF
TGTGCCAGCAGCCTTTCTAGGGCAGGGGGCGTATACGAGCAGTACTTC
>TRBV19|TRBJ1-2|.|.
CASSMGPGANYGYTF
TGTGCCAGTAGTATGGGACCGGGAGCTAACTATGGCTACACCTTC
>TRBV6-2/TRBV6-3|TRBJ2-7|TRBD2|.
CASSYGIVSGVTYEQYF
TGTGCCAGCAGTTATGGGATTGTCAGCGGGGTGACCTACGAGCAGTACTTC
>TRBV19|TRBJ2-3|.|.
CASSITLSVVTQYF
TGTGCCAGTAGTATAACCCTGTCTGTAGTCACGCAGTATTTT
>TRBV6-2/TRBV6-3|TRBJ2-7|.|.
CASSYSVKRSSYEQYF
TGTGCCAGCAGTTACTCGGTGAAGAGGAGCTCCTACGAGCAGTACTTC
>TRBV12-3/TRBV12-4|TRBJ1-2|TRBD1|.
CASSLKGADGYTF
TGTGCCAGCAGTTTAAAGGGGGCGGATGGCTACACCTTC
>TRBV18|TRBJ1-3|.|.
CASSPTSTVRSGNTIYF
TGTGCCAGCTCACCAACCTCGACAGTTCGCTCTGGAAACACCATATATTTT
>TRBV24-1|TRBJ1-4|TRBD1|.
CATSDPLDRGPNEKLFF
TGTGCCACCAGTGATCCCCTCGACAGGGGGCCGAATGAAAAACTGTTTTTT
>TRBV6-5|TRBJ1-3|.|few
CASSYTPRDTIYF
TGTGCCAGCAGTTACACCCCGAGAGACACCATATATTTT
>TRBV3-1/TRBV3-2|TRBJ2-7|.|.
CASSHRTLDYEQYF
TGTGCCAGCAGCCACCGAACCTTAGACTACGAGCAGTACTTC
>TRBV7-8|TRBJ1-3|TRBD1|.
CASSSRTGGVFGNTIYF
TGTGCCAGCAGCTCTAGGACAGGGGGCGTTTTCGGAAACACCATATATTTT
>TRBV7-3|TRBJ1-1|TRBD1|.
CASSPQGVNTEAFF
TGTGCCAGCAGCCCTCAGGGGGTGAACACTGAAGCTTTCTTT
>TRBV11-1|TRBJ2-5|TRBD2|.
CASSLAAGGGATGETQYF
TGTGCCAGCAGCTTAGCTGCGGGCGGGGGGGCAACGGGGGAGACCCAGTACTTC
>TRBV19|TRBJ2-2|TRBD1|.
CASSTGTGLTGELFF
TGTGCCAGTAGCACCGGGACAGGGCTCACCGGGGAGCTGTTTTTT